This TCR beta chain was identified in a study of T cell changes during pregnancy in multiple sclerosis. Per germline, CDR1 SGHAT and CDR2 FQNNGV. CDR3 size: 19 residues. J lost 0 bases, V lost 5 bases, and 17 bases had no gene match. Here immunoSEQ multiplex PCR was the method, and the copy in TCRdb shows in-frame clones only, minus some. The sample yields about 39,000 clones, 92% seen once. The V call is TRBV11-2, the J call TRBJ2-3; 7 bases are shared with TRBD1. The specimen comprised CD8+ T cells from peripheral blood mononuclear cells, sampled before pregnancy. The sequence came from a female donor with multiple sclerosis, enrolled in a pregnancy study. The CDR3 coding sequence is TGTGCCAGCAGCAACAGCGGCGTGGGACAGACCGTTAGCACAGATACGCAGTATTTT. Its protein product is CASSNSGVGQTVSTDTQYF.